Listed below are T cell receptor beta chains from one sample, sequenced in a study of OX40 agonist ivuxolimab in advanced cancers. Some clones are missing from TCRdb's copy, which holds only in-frame ones; the method was immunoSEQ multiplex PCR. The sample shows about 120,000 clones, around 89% of them seen only once. This sample comprised CD4+ or CD8+ T cells sorted from blood, obtained in a trial of the OX40 agonist ivuxolimab. Source of these receptors: an adult with an advanced solid tumor such as melanoma, head and neck, liver or kidney cancer. The CDR3 runs from the conserved cysteine through the conserved F or W. Rows give clone size only sometimes, using once, few, many, or a class for an expanded clone.

J,V,size,CDR3
TRBJ1-5,TRBV19,NA,CASSPQGWQPQHF
TRBJ2-5,TRBV18,NA,CASSEGETQYF
TRBJ2-5,TRBV7-3,NA,CASSPAPGRGAQETQYF
TRBJ2-5,TRBV14,NA,CASSQEEGLRGKTQYF
TRBJ2-1,TRBV6-6,NA,CASSIGTGYNEQFF
TRBJ2-3,TRBV18,NA,CASSARTQGGADTQYF
TRBJ2-7,TRBV20-1,NA,CSARRRDEQYF
TRBJ1-1,TRBV27,NA,CASTPGRGHGDTEAFF
TRBJ1-3,TRBV2,NA,CASSPTGASGNTIYF
TRBJ1-4,TRBV28,once,CASRGGAGEKLFF
TRBJ1-5,TRBV11-2,NA,CASSFTADQPQHF
TRBJ2-5,TRBV6-6,NA,CASSSGIPSETQYF
TRBJ2-7,TRBV11-2,NA,CASSPQGVGEQYF
TRBJ2-5,TRBV5-4,NA,CASSAGTSGGQETQYF
TRBJ2-5,TRBV5-4,NA,CASSLGASGGQETQYF
TRBJ2-1,TRBV28,once,CASSFFGGHNEQFF
TRBJ1-1,TRBV7-2,NA,CASSLSEARPEAFF
TRBJ1-5,TRBV19,NA,CASSIDFNQPQHF
TRBJ2-7,TRBV28,NA,CASSPGPYRLHEQYF
TRBJ1-1,TRBV19,NA,CASSIDSQQNTEAFF
TRBJ2-3,TRBV6-4,NA,CASSDDNTDTQYF
TRBJ1-1,TRBV9,NA,CASSGLTGNTEAFF
TRBJ1-2,TRBV9,once,CASSVATGGPGYTF
TRBJ2-5,TRBV5-1,NA,CASSLVHGETQYF
TRBJ2-5,TRBV10-1,NA,CAGQETQYF
TRBJ1-5,TRBV19,NA,CASSIGYDRRDQPQHF
TRBJ2-7,TRBV7-2,NA,CASSLGQGGPFFNYEQYF
TRBJ2-7,TRBV4-3,NA,CASSQELRTSGGFSYEQYF
TRBJ1-4,TRBV27,NA,CASSERLGKLFF
TRBJ2-3,TRBV29-1,NA,CSTRTGRSTDTQYF
TRBJ2-1,TRBV5-1,NA,CASSWGDVWNEQFF
TRBJ2-1,TRBV7-3,NA,CASSLGVDNEQFF
TRBJ2-1,TRBV11-3,NA,CASSLMGVAYNEQFF
TRBJ2-5,TRBV4-2,NA,CASSHGSGEVPQETQYF
TRBJ1-6,TRBV19,NA,CATEGQYNSPLHF
TRBJ2-1,TRBV5-1,NA,CASSLVQGALSYNEQFF
TRBJ2-2,TRBV27,NA,CASSLAFGTSPNTGELFF
TRBJ2-7,TRBV5-1,NA,CASSLQTGVPYEQYF
TRBJ2-5,TRBV5-6,NA,CASSWDRTQYF
TRBJ2-4,TRBV4-3,NA,CASSQDRKNIQYF
TRBJ2-1,TRBV7-9,NA,CASSSRDSSYNEQFF
TRBJ2-7,TRBV5-8,NA,CASSKQAQGEQYF
TRBJ1-1,TRBV6-5,NA,CASRGGAEAFF
TRBJ2-1,TRBV5-4,NA,CASSLEGAYNREFF